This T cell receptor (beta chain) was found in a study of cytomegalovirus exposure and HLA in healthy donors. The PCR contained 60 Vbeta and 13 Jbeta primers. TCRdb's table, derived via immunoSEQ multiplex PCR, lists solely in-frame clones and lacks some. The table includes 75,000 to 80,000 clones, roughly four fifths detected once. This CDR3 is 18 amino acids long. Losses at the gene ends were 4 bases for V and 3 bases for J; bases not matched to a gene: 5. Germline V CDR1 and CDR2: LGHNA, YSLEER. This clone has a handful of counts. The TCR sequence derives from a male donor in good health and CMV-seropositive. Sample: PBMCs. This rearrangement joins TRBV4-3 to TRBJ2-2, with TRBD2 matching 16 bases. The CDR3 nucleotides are TGCGCCAGCAGCCCGGGACTAGCGGGGGGGCCCGACACCGGGGAGCTGTTTTTT. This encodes CASSPGLAGGPDTGELFF.